This is a list of T cell receptor beta chains from one sample in a study of blood T cell repertoires in COVID-19. The data were produced by immunoSEQ multiplex PCR, yet TCRdb's version contains in-frame clones alone and is incomplete. The sample lists some 74,000 clones, around nine tenths seen once, with roughly 6.5% in the top ten. Sequencing was done on a sample of peripheral blood. The receptors derive from a man aged 50 or older with active COVID-19. CDR3s include the opening cysteine and the closing phenylalanine or tryptophan. D genes are given only for firm matches. Expanded clones get a size class; other rows say once, few or many, or leave the size out.

j_call: TRBJ1-2; clone_size: -; v_call: TRBV11-2; d_call: -; cdr3_aa: CASSSLPPRTHSGGYTF; cdr3_nt: TGTGCCAGCAGCTCCCTACCCCCGCGGACGCATTCGGGGGGCTACACCTTC
j_call: TRBJ1-5; clone_size: -; v_call: TRBV27; d_call: TRBD1; cdr3_aa: CASGDRQGRNSNQPQHF; cdr3_nt: TGTGCCAGCGGGGACCGACAGGGACGGAATAGCAATCAGCCCCAGCATTTT
j_call: TRBJ1-1; clone_size: -; v_call: TRBV11-1; d_call: TRBD1; cdr3_aa: CASSARVGQANTEAFF; cdr3_nt: TGTGCCAGCAGCGCCCGAGTCGGACAGGCCAACACTGAAGCTTTCTTT
j_call: TRBJ1-1; clone_size: -; v_call: TRBV9; d_call: -; cdr3_aa: CASSLGGGNTEAFF; cdr3_nt: TGTGCCAGCAGCCTCGGAGGAGGGAACACTGAAGCTTTCTTT
j_call: TRBJ1-1; clone_size: -; v_call: TRBV28; d_call: -; cdr3_aa: CASSTQGLSTEAFF; cdr3_nt: TGTGCCAGCAGTACCCAGGGGTTGAGCACTGAAGCTTTCTTT
j_call: TRBJ2-3; clone_size: -; v_call: TRBV28; d_call: TRBD2; cdr3_aa: CASSFLGTSARDTQYF; cdr3_nt: TGTGCCAGCAGTTTCCTCGGGACTAGCGCCCGAGATACGCAGTATTTT
j_call: TRBJ2-1; clone_size: -; v_call: TRBV5-1; d_call: TRBD2; cdr3_aa: CASSSLAGDNNEQFF; cdr3_nt: TGCGCCAGCAGCTCCCTAGCGGGGGATAACAATGAGCAGTTCTTC
j_call: TRBJ2-2; clone_size: -; v_call: TRBV30; d_call: -; cdr3_aa: CAWSHTALGGELFF; cdr3_nt: TGTGCCTGGAGTCATACAGCCCTCGGCGGGGAGCTGTTTTTT
j_call: TRBJ2-3; clone_size: -; v_call: TRBV4-1; d_call: -; cdr3_aa: CASSQAPSTDTQYF; cdr3_nt: TGCGCCAGCAGCCAAGCCCCGAGCACAGATACGCAGTATTTT
j_call: TRBJ2-1; clone_size: -; v_call: TRBV6-2/TRBV6-3; d_call: TRBD2; cdr3_aa: CASSWTSGKHYNEQFF; cdr3_nt: TGTGCCAGCAGCTGGACTAGCGGGAAACACTACAATGAGCAGTTCTTC
j_call: TRBJ2-5; clone_size: -; v_call: TRBV7-2; d_call: -; cdr3_aa: CASSLLRETQYF; cdr3_nt: TGTGCCAGCAGCCTCTTGAGGGAGACCCAGTACTTC
j_call: TRBJ1-2; clone_size: -; v_call: TRBV23-1; d_call: -; cdr3_aa: CASSQVYSEF; cdr3_nt: TGCGCCAGCAGTCAAGTCTACTCGGAGTTC
j_call: TRBJ1-1; clone_size: once; v_call: TRBV9; d_call: -; cdr3_aa: CASSPGADNTEAFF; cdr3_nt: TGTGCCAGCAGCCCAGGGGCGGATAACACTGAAGCTTTCTTT
j_call: TRBJ1-1; clone_size: once; v_call: TRBV7-3; d_call: TRBD1; cdr3_aa: CASSRQGQDTEAFF; cdr3_nt: TGTGCCAGCAGCAGACAGGGCCAGGACACTGAAGCTTTCTTT
j_call: TRBJ2-5; clone_size: -; v_call: TRBV7-2; d_call: TRBD2; cdr3_aa: CASSLALGGARETQYF; cdr3_nt: TGTGCCAGCAGCTTAGCGCTCGGGGGGGCCCGAGAGACCCAGTACTTC
j_call: TRBJ1-3; clone_size: -; v_call: TRBV2; d_call: TRBD1; cdr3_aa: CASSQGTGTGNTIYF; cdr3_nt: TGTGCCAGCAGCCAAGGGACAGGGACTGGAAACACCATATATTTT
j_call: TRBJ1-5; clone_size: -; v_call: TRBV19; d_call: -; cdr3_aa: CASSPKRGQPQHF; cdr3_nt: TGTGCCAGTAGTCCGAAGAGGGGGCAGCCCCAGCATTTT
j_call: TRBJ2-1; clone_size: -; v_call: TRBV19; d_call: -; cdr3_aa: CASNWGGADEQFF; cdr3_nt: TGTGCCAGTAACTGGGGGGGGGCTGATGAGCAGTTCTTC
j_call: TRBJ1-2; clone_size: -; v_call: TRBV14; d_call: -; cdr3_aa: CASSQALGDALGYTF; cdr3_nt: TGTGCCAGCAGCCAAGCCCTAGGCGATGCTTTGGGCTACACCTTC
j_call: TRBJ2-1; clone_size: -; v_call: TRBV4-2; d_call: -; cdr3_aa: CASSQDRGVRPRKTYNEQFF; cdr3_nt: TGTGCCAGCAGCCAAGATCGGGGAGTGAGGCCCAGGAAAACCTACAATGAGCAGTTCTTC
j_call: TRBJ1-1; clone_size: -; v_call: TRBV10-3; d_call: TRBD1; cdr3_aa: CATWTGHQNTEAFF; cdr3_nt: TGTGCCACATGGACAGGGCACCAAAACACTGAAGCTTTCTTT
j_call: TRBJ1-1; clone_size: -; v_call: TRBV9; d_call: TRBD1; cdr3_aa: CASSQQGRSTEAFF; cdr3_nt: TGTGCCAGCAGCCAACAGGGGCGCAGCACTGAAGCTTTCTTT
j_call: TRBJ2-5; clone_size: -; v_call: TRBV6-2/TRBV6-3; d_call: TRBD2; cdr3_aa: CASSYERGRNIQETQYF; cdr3_nt: TGTGCCAGCAGTTACGAGCGGGGGAGAAACATCCAAGAGACCCAGTACTTC
j_call: TRBJ2-1; clone_size: -; v_call: TRBV4-1; d_call: -; cdr3_aa: CASSQAATQFNEQFF; cdr3_nt: TGCGCCAGCAGCCAAGCTGCGACTCAATTCAATGAGCAGTTCTTC
j_call: TRBJ2-3; clone_size: -; v_call: TRBV28; d_call: TRBD1; cdr3_aa: CASSETGSASTDTQYF; cdr3_nt: TGTGCCAGCAGTGAGACAGGGTCGGCTAGCACAGATACGCAGTATTTT
j_call: TRBJ2-7; clone_size: -; v_call: TRBV6-4; d_call: TRBD1; cdr3_aa: CASSDPYPGQGAGEQYF; cdr3_nt: TGTGCCAGCAGTGACCCCTACCCGGGACAGGGGGCCGGCGAGCAGTACTTC
j_call: TRBJ2-1; clone_size: -; v_call: TRBV28; d_call: TRBD2; cdr3_aa: CASSSDLSGTHNEQFF; cdr3_nt: TGTGCCAGCAGTTCGGACCTTAGCGGGACCCACAATGAGCAGTTCTTC
j_call: TRBJ1-2; clone_size: -; v_call: TRBV5-1; d_call: TRBD1; cdr3_aa: CASSPGTGGSGYTF; cdr3_nt: TGCGCCAGCAGTCCCGGGACAGGGGGAAGCGGCTACACCTTC
j_call: TRBJ1-1; clone_size: -; v_call: TRBV2; d_call: -; cdr3_aa: CASSKGDLNTEAFF; cdr3_nt: TGTGCCAGCAGTAAGGGAGACTTGAACACTGAAGCTTTCTTT
j_call: TRBJ1-6; clone_size: -; v_call: TRBV2; d_call: TRBD1; cdr3_aa: CASRVTGDNSPLHF; cdr3_nt: TGTGCCAGCAGGGTGACAGGGGATAATTCACCCCTCCACTTT
j_call: TRBJ1-2; clone_size: -; v_call: TRBV5-4; d_call: -; cdr3_aa: CASSLDREPRDDGYTF; cdr3_nt: TGTGCCAGCAGCTTGGACAGGGAGCCCCGCGACGATGGCTACACCTTC
j_call: TRBJ2-7; clone_size: once; v_call: TRBV6-5; d_call: TRBD1; cdr3_aa: CATRQGATYEQYF; cdr3_nt: TGTGCCACCCGACAGGGGGCTACCTACGAGCAGTACTTC
j_call: TRBJ1-1; clone_size: -; v_call: TRBV2; d_call: TRBD1; cdr3_aa: CASRPQGANTEAFF; cdr3_nt: TGTGCCAGCAGACCACAGGGGGCGAACACTGAAGCTTTCTTT
j_call: TRBJ1-2; clone_size: -; v_call: TRBV5-1; d_call: TRBD1; cdr3_aa: CASSLVPDRGDWSYTF; cdr3_nt: TGCGCCAGCAGCTTGGTCCCGGACAGGGGAGATTGGAGCTACACCTTC
j_call: TRBJ1-2; clone_size: -; v_call: TRBV5-5; d_call: -; cdr3_aa: CASSTDLFGYTF; cdr3_nt: TGTGCCAGCAGCACCGACTTGTTTGGCTACACCTTC
j_call: TRBJ1-1; clone_size: -; v_call: TRBV7-8; d_call: TRBD1; cdr3_aa: CASSRGTAEAFF; cdr3_nt: TGTGCCAGCAGCCGGGGGACAGCCGAAGCTTTCTTT
j_call: TRBJ2-2; clone_size: -; v_call: TRBV24-1; d_call: TRBD1; cdr3_aa: CATSDPRKGAAGELFF; cdr3_nt: TGTGCCACCAGTGACCCCCGTAAGGGGGCCGCCGGGGAGCTGTTTTTT
j_call: TRBJ1-1; clone_size: -; v_call: TRBV5-4; d_call: -; cdr3_aa: CASSQLFQGRYTEAFF; cdr3_nt: TGTGCCAGCAGCCAATTGTTCCAGGGGCGCTACACTGAAGCTTTCTTT
j_call: TRBJ2-1; clone_size: -; v_call: TRBV19; d_call: TRBD2; cdr3_aa: CASSPLLAGEIHEQFF; cdr3_nt: TGTGCCAGTAGTCCTTTACTAGCGGGAGAAATCCATGAGCAGTTCTTC
j_call: TRBJ2-1; clone_size: -; v_call: TRBV6-2/TRBV6-3; d_call: -; cdr3_aa: CASSRVWMADTSRNEQFF; cdr3_nt: TGTGCCAGCAGCCGGGTCTGGATGGCGGATACCTCTCGGAATGAGCAGTTCTTC
j_call: TRBJ1-5; clone_size: -; v_call: TRBV28; d_call: TRBD1; cdr3_aa: CASRRPGQGDVQPQHF; cdr3_nt: TGTGCCAGCCGCCGACCGGGACAGGGGGATGTTCAGCCCCAGCATTTT
j_call: TRBJ1-1; clone_size: -; v_call: TRBV19; d_call: TRBD1; cdr3_aa: CASSIEILRGPGTEAFF; cdr3_nt: TGTGCCAGTAGTATAGAGATATTGAGGGGGCCGGGCACTGAAGCTTTCTTT